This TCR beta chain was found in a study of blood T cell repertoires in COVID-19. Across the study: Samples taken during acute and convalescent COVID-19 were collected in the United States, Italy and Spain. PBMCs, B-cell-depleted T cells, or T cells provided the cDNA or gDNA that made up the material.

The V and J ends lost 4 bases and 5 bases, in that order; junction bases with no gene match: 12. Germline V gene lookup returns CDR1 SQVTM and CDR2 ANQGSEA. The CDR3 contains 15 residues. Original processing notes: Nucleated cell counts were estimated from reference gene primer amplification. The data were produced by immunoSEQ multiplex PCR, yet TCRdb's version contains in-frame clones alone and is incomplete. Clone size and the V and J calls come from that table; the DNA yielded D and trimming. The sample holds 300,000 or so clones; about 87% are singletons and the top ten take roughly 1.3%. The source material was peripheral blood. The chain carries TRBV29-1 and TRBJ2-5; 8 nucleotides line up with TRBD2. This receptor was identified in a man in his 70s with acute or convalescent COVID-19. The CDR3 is CSVVEPGLGRETQYF. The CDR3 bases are TGCAGCGTTGTCGAGCCGGGACTAGGGCGGGAGACCCAGTACTTC.